These 15 T cell receptor beta chains originate from one sample sequenced in a study of cytomegalovirus exposure and HLA in healthy donors. With 60 Vbeta and 13 Jbeta primers, the PCR was carried out. The assay was immunoSEQ multiplex PCR, and TCRdb's table has in-frame clones only and misses some. In the table there are 130,000 or so clones, roughly 80% of which are singletons. Source material: PBMCs. The receptor source for this set is a man in his fifties or sixties in good health and CMV-seronegative.

The V gene is TRBV7-2, the J gene TRBJ1-1; TRBD1 matches at 9 bases. V dropped 5 bases and J dropped 2; count of bases not matched to a gene: 6. Germline V gene data show CDR1 as SGHTA and CDR2 as FQGNSA. The CDR3 runs 15 residues. CDR3 DNA: TGTGCCAGCAGCCACGGGACAGGGCGTAACACTGAAGCTTTCTTT. This gives the protein CASSHGTGRNTEAFF.

This clone was detected a few times. The V call is TRBV27, the J call TRBJ2-1; a possible D gene is TRBD1 (6 bases). Trimming pared 7 bases from V and 2 bases from J, leaving 15 bases between. The length of the CDR3 is 15 residues. CDR1 and CDR2 (germline): MNHEY, SMNVEV (reference sequence). The CDR3 spells CASKQGRNTYNEQFF. Written as DNA, the CDR3 is TGTGCCAGCAAGCAGGGGCGAAATACCTACAATGAGCAGTTCTTC.

V and J are TRBV30 and TRBJ1-1; D possibly corresponds to TRBD1 (5 bases). This CDR3 comprises 15 residues. Trimming pared 2 bases from V and 6 bases from J, leaving 19 bases between. Germline lookup yields CDR1 GTSNPN and CDR2 SVGIG (reference sequence). CDR3 sequence reads: CAWSNLGRANAEAFF. The CDR3 nucleotides are TGTGCCTGGAGTAACCTGGGCAGGGCTAACGCTGAAGCTTTCTTT.

CDR3 amino acids: CASRDPGLAEETQYF. The CDR3 nucleotides are TGTGCCAGCAGAGACCCGGGACTAGCAGAAGAGACCCAGTACTTC. The V gene is TRBV6-6, the J gene TRBJ2-5, with TRBD2 identical over 9 bases. The CDR3 totals 15 residues. The ends lost 6 bases at V and 3 bases at J; junction bases unmatched: 8. Germline CDR1 MNHNY, CDR2 SVGAGI (reference sequence).

The chain employs TRBV29-1 and TRBJ2-7; TRBD1 might be the D (5 bases). Trimming removed 6 bases from V and 6 bases from J, with 12 bases in between. CDR3 length: 11 residues. Germline V CDR1 and CDR2: SQVTM, ANQGSEA. This CDR3 is CSVIQGSEQYF. In DNA, the CDR3 is TGCAGCGTAATCCAGGGTAGCGAGCAGTACTTC.

This chain links TRBV7-2 with TRBJ2-2; TRBD2 agrees at 7 bases. V was clipped by 1 base and J by 7 bases; unmatched bases: 6. CDR3 length equals 15 residues. Germline assignment: CDR1 SGHTA and CDR2 FQGNSA. The CDR3 loop reads CASSLVGLAVGELFF. The CDR3 DNA reads TGTGCCAGCAGCTTAGTAGGCCTAGCGGTCGGGGAGCTGTTTTTT. The full variable domain, completed using reference TRBV7-2 and TRBJ2-2, is GAGVSQSPSNKVTEKGKDVELRCDPISGHTALYWYRQSLGQGLEFLIYFQGNSAPDKSGLPSDRFSAERTGGSVSTLTIQRTQQEDSAVYLCASSLVGLAVGELFFGEGSRLTVL.

The V and J genes are TRBV6-5 and TRBJ1-5; D gene ambiguous. There are 13 residues in the CDR3. With 5 bases removed from V and 7 bases from J, the gap between germline ends came to 12 bases. Per the germline V gene, CDR1 is MNHEY and CDR2 is SVGAGI. The CDR3 sequence: CASSPGLEQPQHF. As DNA, the CDR3 is TGTGCCAGCAGTCCCGGTCTCGAACAGCCCCAGCATTTT.

The chain combines TRBV5-1 with TRBJ2-1; D is possibly TRBD1 (6 bases). There are 16 residues in the CDR3. Germline CDR1 reads SGHRS; CDR2 reads YFSETQ. The V end was cut by 0 bases, the J end by 2 bases, with 12 bases between. The CDR3 is CASSLVAGTTYNEQFF. In nucleotides, the CDR3 is TGCGCCAGCAGCTTGGTTGCTGGGACAACCTACAATGAGCAGTTCTTC.

The chain joins TRBV27 to TRBJ1-1; D gene ambiguous. Germline CDR1 MNHEY, CDR2 SMNVEV (reference sequence). V was shortened by 2 bases and J by 1 base, with 14 bases between the two germline ends. CDR3 length equals 16 residues. DNA for the CDR3: TGTGCCAGCAGTTTAAGCGGCAGAGTAGCGAACACTGAAGCTTTCTTT. Its protein is CASSLSGRVANTEAFF.

The rearrangement joins TRBV11-2 to TRBJ2-2; 8 positions match TRBD2. V shed 5 bases, J shed 1 base, and the junction held 3 bases outside the gene matches. From germline, CDR1 is SGHAT and CDR2 FQNNGV. The CDR3 is 15 residues long. The chain's CDR3 is CASSRTSWNTGELFF. The CDR3 DNA sequence: TGTGCCAGCAGCCGGACTAGCTGGAACACCGGGGAGCTGTTTTTT.

This sequence joins TRBV29-1 and TRBJ2-1; a weak D match, TRBD1 (5 bases). CDR3 size: 15 residues. Trimming removed 1 base at V and 4 bases at J, with 14 bases between. CDR1 and CDR2 (germline): SQVTM, ANQGSEA. The CDR3 sequence is CSVEGGGLGYNEQFF. CDR3 in DNA: TGCAGCGTTGAAGGGGGCGGCTTAGGGTACAATGAGCAGTTCTTC.

The rearrangement joins TRBV10-3 to TRBJ2-1; a possible D gene is TRBD1 (5 bases). Germline V gene lookup returns CDR1 ENHRY and CDR2 SYGVKD. The CDR3 has 13 residues. V lost 4 bases and J lost 6, with 10 bases in between. The chain's CDR3 is CAISGDRGNEQFF. CDR3 sequence (DNA): TGTGCCATCAGTGGGGATAGGGGCAATGAGCAGTTCTTC.

The rearrangement joins TRBV7-8 to TRBJ2-7; 10 bases are shared with TRBD1. V shed 1 base and J 3 bases; nucleotides not matched to a gene: 9. The CDR3 contains 17 residues. The germline gives CDR1 SGHVS, CDR2 FQNEAQ. The CDR3 nucleotides read TGTGCCAGCAGCTTAGGGCGCGACAGGGGGCCTCACTACGAGCAGTACTTC. Translation: CASSLGRDRGPHYEQYF.

V is TRBV2 and J is TRBJ2-1; D ambiguous. The CDR3 extends over 14 amino acids. The ends were cut back, 6 bases at V and 4 bases at J, with 13 bases in the middle. Germline V gene data show CDR1 as SNHLY and CDR2 as FYNNEI. CDR3 nucleotides: TGTGCCAGCAGCCCACTAAGCCCGTACAATGAGCAGTTCTTC. Translating gives CASSPLSPYNEQFF.

The gene calls are TRBV7-9 and TRBJ1-1; D call uncertain. The CDR3 has 12 amino acids. Per germline, CDR1 SEHNR and CDR2 FQNEAQ (reference sequence). The V and J ends lost 4 bases and 1 base respectively, with 4 bases between them. The CDR3 loop reads CASSYSNTEAFF. CDR3 bases: TGTGCCAGCAGCTACTCGAACACTGAAGCTTTCTTT.